Below are 18 T cell receptor beta chains sequenced from a single sample in a study of regulatory T cells in long-lasting Graves disease. Time point noted: persistent/refractory GD, antithyroid drugs over 5 years with positive TRAb. The TCR library was made from RNA extracted from PBMCs. iRepertoire HTBI primers and Arm-PCR of CDR3 regions built TCR beta libraries. TCRdb ran MiXCR on the multiplex PCR reads and lists one entry per CDR3 protein. The sample carries under 450,000 distinct CDR3 sequences, around 24% recorded once. The material was peripheral blood mononuclear cells (PBMCs), obtained when the disease was refractory, from a patient treated with antithyroid drugs. The receptors were sampled from a female donor with Graves disease.

This clonotype has ten or more counts. The chain carries TRBV2 and TRBJ2-5; no definite D call. The germline CDR1 and CDR2 sequences are SNHLY and FYNNEI. Trimming removed 6 bases from V and 1 base from J, with 12 bases in between. The CDR3 spans 14 residues. The CDR3 spells CASRVDIAQETQYF. The CDR3 bases are TGTGCCAGCAGGGTAGACATCGCCCAAGAGACCCAGTACTTC.

V usage is TRBV5-1 and J usage is TRBJ1-6, with D tentatively TRBD1 (6 bases). CDR3 length: 14 amino acids. Trimming removed 4 bases from V and 7 bases from J, with 12 bases in between. Germline CDR1 SGHRS, CDR2 YFSETQ. In DNA, the CDR3 is TGCGCCAGCAGCCAACAGGGCGGAAATTCACCCCTCCACTTT. It translates to CASSQQGGNSPLHF.

A remark on this clonotype: This may be a read error: a much more frequent sequence differs by one nucleotide. This chain uses TRBV7-2 with TRBJ1-4; D uncertain. The CDR3 length is 14 residues. V was clipped by 2 bases and J by 4 bases, with 8 bases between them. Germline CDR1 and CDR2: SGHTA and FQGNSA. CDR3 loop: CASSLRPINEKLFF. In DNA form, the CDR3 reads TGTGCCAGCAGCTTAAGGCCAATTAATGAAAAACTGTTTTTT.

This clonotype turned up a few times. The genes are TRBV27 and TRBJ1-1; TRBD1 might be the D (6 bases). This CDR3 is built from 16 residues. The V end lost 3 bases, the J end lost 4 bases, and 18 bases lay between the germline ends. Germline V lookup: CDR1 MNHEY, CDR2 SMNVEV (reference sequence). Here the CDR3 DNA reads TGTGCCAGCAGTTTTCAAAAGGGGGGGATGAGCACTGAAGCTTTCTTT. As protein: CASSFQKGGMSTEAFF.

The chain recombines TRBV3-1 with TRBJ2-2; D gene uncertain. CDR1 LGHDT and CDR2 YNNKEL come from the germline V gene (reference sequence). Trimming pared 4 bases from V and 2 bases from J, leaving 11 bases between. The CDR3 runs to 15 residues. CDR3 amino acids: CASSRGRVNTGELFF. The CDR3 DNA sequence: TGTGCCAGCAGCCGCGGACGAGTTAACACCGGGGAGCTGTTTTTT.

This clonotype was counted a single time. The chain combines TRBV9 with TRBJ2-7, with 10 bases lining up with TRBD2. J gave up 6 bases and V 6 bases, and 9 bases lay outside the gene matches. This CDR3 is built from 14 residues. Germline V gene data show CDR1 as SGDLS and CDR2 as YYNGEE. This CDR3 reads CASNRASGSPEQYF. CDR3 DNA sequence: TGTGCCAGCAATCGGGCTAGCGGGAGTCCCGAGCAGTACTTC.

This clonotype occurred many times. The CDR3 is CASSLGAGRDSPLHF. CDR3 bases: TGTGCCAGCAGCTTGGGGGCAGGGAGGGATTCACCCCTCCACTTT. The genes are TRBV7-2 and TRBJ1-6; maybe TRBD1 (6 bases). Deletions cut 3 bases from V and 8 bases from J, with 14 bases between. Germline CDR1 SGHTA, CDR2 FQGNSA. The CDR3 contains 15 residues.

The gene calls are TRBV20-1 and TRBJ1-1; no firm D call. This CDR3 spans 13 amino acids. Trimming removed 3 bases from V and 2 bases from J, with 10 bases in between. Germline CDR1 DFQATT, CDR2 SNEGSKA (reference sequence). DNA for the CDR3: TGCAGTGCTAGGAGCACCCTCAACACTGAAGCTTTCTTT. Its translation is CSARSTLNTEAFF.

The V gene is TRBV6-2 or TRBV6-3, the J gene TRBJ1-4; D ambiguous. V lost 4 bases, J lost 8 bases, and 17 bases lay in between. Germline CDR1 reads MNHEY; CDR2 reads SVGEGT. The CDR3 runs 15 residues. The CDR3 protein is CASSSLGTSMEKLFF. The CDR3 bases are TGTGCCAGCAGTTCCCTGGGAACCAGTATGGAAAAACTGTTTTTT.

The J gene is TRBJ2-7, the V gene TRBV29-1, with D hard to call. Trimming removed 0 bases at V and 3 bases at J, with 6 bases between. This CDR3 spans 12 amino acids. Germline assignment: CDR1 SQVTM and CDR2 ANQGSEA. The CDR3 DNA follows: TGCAGCGTTGAAGAACCCAGCTACGAGCAGTACTTC. Amino acids: CSVEEPSYEQYF.

This rearrangement joins TRBV7-3 to TRBJ2-2; a weak D match, TRBD2 (6 bases). The CDR3 has 16 residues. Trimming cost V 2 bases and J 3 bases, with 13 bases left between them. Germline V gene sequence: CDR1 SGHTA, CDR2 FQGTGA. The CDR3 is CASSLARGGDTGELFF. The DNA of the CDR3 is TGTGCCAGCAGCTTAGCGCGAGGCGGGGACACCGGGGAGCTGTTTTTT.

V is TRBV20-1 and J is TRBJ1-5; the match to TRBD1 covers 7 bases. The ends lost 3 bases at V and 3 bases at J; junction bases unmatched: 11. This CDR3 is built from 16 residues. Looked up from germline, CDR1 is DFQATT and CDR2 is SNEGSKA (reference sequence). The CDR3 sequence is CSASTEDRAYNQPQHF. In DNA form, the CDR3 reads TGCAGTGCTAGTACAGAAGACAGGGCTTACAATCAGCCCCAGCATTTT.

This clonotype was observed many times. The chain couples TRBV5-1 to TRBJ1-5; D is undetermined. The V gene's germline CDR1 is SGHRS and CDR2 YFSETQ. CDR3 length: 14 amino acids. Trimming removed 4 bases from V and 2 bases from J, with 10 bases in between. CDR3 coding DNA: TGCGCCAGCAGCACGGACGGGGGCAATCAGCCCCAGCATTTT. Protein: CASSTDGGNQPQHF.

This clonotype showed up many times. The chain carries TRBV2 and TRBJ1-4; the D gene is possibly TRBD1 (5 bases). V was cut by 6 bases and J by 0 bases, with 11 bases left in between. CDR1 is SNHLY and CDR2 is FYNNEI in the germline V gene. The CDR3 has 15 amino acids. The CDR3 bases are TGTGCCAGCAGCCTGACAGACGCAACTAATGAAAAACTGTTTTTT. Protein product: CASSLTDATNEKLFF.

CDR3 nucleotides: TGCAGTGCTAAACAGGGAAATCAGCCCCAGCATTTT. As protein: CSAKQGNQPQHF. The genes are TRBV20-1 and TRBJ1-5, with D perhaps matching TRBD1 (6 bases). V dropped 4 bases and J dropped 4 bases, with 8 bases sitting between them. This CDR3 is 12 amino acids long. Germline loops: CDR1 DFQATT, CDR2 SNEGSKA (reference sequence).

This clonotype was counted at least ten times. The chain joins TRBV28 to TRBJ1-5; D not resolved. This CDR3 contains 13 residues. Trimming left V 2 bases short and J 4 bases short, with 6 bases between. Germline V CDR1 and CDR2: MDHEN, SYDVKM. CDR3 nucleotide sequence: TGTGCCAGCAGTTTACTCGGGAATCAGCCCCAGCATTTT. Its protein is CASSLLGNQPQHF.

This clonotype was seen only a few times. This chain uses TRBV7-3 with TRBJ2-6; tentatively, D is TRBD1 (6 bases). V dropped 4 bases and J dropped 0 bases, with 10 bases sitting between them. CDR3 length equals 16 residues. The germline V gene has CDR1 SGHTA and CDR2 FQGTGA. The CDR3 nucleotides are TGTGCCAGCAGCTCGGGACAAAACTCTGGGGCCAACGTCCTGACTTTC. It is translated as CASSSGQNSGANVLTF.

V is TRBV11-3 and J is TRBJ1-1, with a possible D match to TRBD1 (6 bases). Germline lookup yields CDR1 SGHNT and CDR2 YENEEA. The CDR3 spans 13 residues. V lost 5 bases and J 0 bases, leaving 7 bases between the germline ends. The CDR3 coding sequence is TGTGCCAGCAGCCGACAGGTGAACACTGAAGCTTTCTTT. This translates into CASSRQVNTEAFF.